A single sample gave rise to the 2 T cell receptor beta chains below, sequenced in a study of CD8 T cells in ankylosing spondylitis. Regarding the study as a whole: Seemingly characteristic of ankylosing spondylitis blood was a TCR beta motif consisting of about 8 highly homologous variants.

Using its own MiXCR run on the 5' RACE reads, TCRdb lists one record per CDR3 protein. The repertoire has more than 600,000 distinct CDR3 sequences, around 17% of them found once; the top ten carry under 20%. No antigen is known for these receptors. Sequencing was carried out using blood, either unsorted or a sorted T cell fraction (not recorded which). These receptors were taken from a male donor with ankylosing spondylitis.

The chain combines TRBV6-5 with TRBJ2-2; TRBD1 matches 7 bases. The V and J ends lost 6 bases and 10 bases, in that order; junction bases with no gene match: 5. This CDR3 has 12 residues. Germline loops: CDR1 MNHEY, CDR2 SVGAGI. CDR3 in DNA: TGTGCCAGCAGGGACAGGCTCGAGGAGCTGTTTTTT. This codes for CASRDRLEELFF.

This clonotype has ten or more counts. This rearrangement joins TRBV9 to TRBJ2-2; 8 nucleotides line up with TRBD2. V gave up 5 bases and J gave up 3 bases; unmatched junction bases: 9. From germline, CDR1 is SGDLS and CDR2 YYNGEE. The CDR3 has 16 residues. CDR3 coding DNA: TGTGCCAGCAGTTTCGCGGGGGGCCCTTACACCGGGGAGCTGTTTTTT. Translating it yields CASSFAGGPYTGELFF.